This TCR beta chain was captured in a study of blood T cell repertoires in COVID-19. Study at large: Samples representing acute and convalescent COVID-19 were sourced from the United States, Italy and Spain.

In the authors' workflow: Estimates of nucleated cell counts were drawn from the amplification of reference gene primers. Data came from immunoSEQ multiplex PCR; TCRdb stores just in-frame clones and leaves some out. V and J calls and clone size are copied from that table; D and trimming were computed from the DNA. The repertoire includes approximately 300,000 clones, less than 85% of them detected once, and over 1.5% sits in the top ten. The study drew participants aged about 18 to 95 years from about two dozen US areas. Up to 2 weeks before entering the study, exposed participants had met a COVID-19 case. The sequence was collected from a woman in her twenties or thirties who had been exposed to COVID-19. The sample comprised PBMCs or T cells enriched from blood (not recorded which).

CDR3: CASSSAGAYTEAFF. In nucleotides, the CDR3 is TGCGCCAGCAGCTCCGCGGGGGCGTACACTGAAGCTTTCTTT. V is TRBV5-1 and J is TRBJ1-1, with D possibly matching TRBD1 (6 bases). The CDR3 has 14 residues. Germline assignment: CDR1 SGHRS and CDR2 YFSETQ. The V end was cut by 3 bases, the J end by 3 bases, with 12 bases between.